The entry that follows covers one TCR beta chain sequence. The CDR3 is 16 amino acids. Germline-derived CDR1 and CDR2 are SGDLS and YYNGEE. V lost 3 bases and J lost 4; bases outside the gene matches: 9. This sample was included in a study of T cell responses to AZD1222 COVID-19 vaccine. Sequencing was performed with immunoSEQ multiplex PCR; in TCRdb, only in-frame clones are kept and a portion is missing. The table lists nearly 110,000 clones, about 90% of them singletons. The clonotype originates from an adult in good health. The rearrangement joins TRBV9 to TRBJ2-3, with 9 bases aligning to TRBD1. The source was peripheral blood, collected on day 0 of AZD1222 vaccination. DNA of the CDR3: TGTGCCAGCAGCGAGTTTTCCGGGACAGGGCCAGATACGCAGTATTTT. This codes for CASSEFSGTGPDTQYF.